These T cell receptor beta chains were read from a single sample in a study. TCRdb ran MiXCR on the RT-PCR reads and lists one entry per CDR3 protein. The sample consists of about 700,000 distinct CDR3 sequences, approximately 14% of them appearing once. Sequencing was performed on memory CD4+ T cells from blood. These receptors were obtained from a female donor in good health, serving as a healthy control. The CDR3 runs from the conserved cysteine through the conserved F or W. A D gene is named only where the DNA matches it firmly. Rows give clone size only sometimes, using once, few, many, or a class for an expanded clone.

size: many
V: TRBV12-3/TRBV12-4
J: TRBJ2-1
D: .
CDR3: CASSLGHGNEQFF
DNA: TGTGCCAGCAGTTTGGGACACGGTAATGAGCAGTTCTTC

size: many
V: TRBV4-3
J: TRBJ2-1
D: .
CDR3: CASSQDTNEQFF
DNA: TGCGCCAGCAGCCAAGATACCAATGAGCAGTTCTTC

size: few
V: TRBV27
J: TRBJ2-3
D: TRBD2
CDR3: CASSLSGGRVRDTQYF
DNA: TGTGCCAGCAGTTTATCGGGCGGGAGGGTTCGAGATACGCAGTATTTT

size: once
V: TRBV11-2
J: TRBJ1-4
D: .
CDR3: CASSLNTANEKLFF
DNA: TGTGCCAGCAGCTTAAATACGGCTAATGAAAAACTGTTTTTT

size: .
V: TRBV28
J: TRBJ1-6
D: .
CDR3: CASTTGLHNSPLHF
DNA: TGTGCCAGCACTACAGGACTTCATAATTCACCCCTCCACTTT

size: many
V: TRBV3-1
J: TRBJ2-3
D: .
CDR3: CASSHRTDTQYF
DNA: TGTGCCAGCAGCCACCGGACAGATACGCAGTATTTT

size: .
V: TRBV5-1
J: TRBJ2-3
D: TRBD2
CDR3: CASSLGGTTAGDTQYF
DNA: TGCGCCAGCAGCTTGGGCGGGACTACCGCAGGAGATACGCAGTATTTT

size: .
V: TRBV7-2
J: TRBJ2-1
D: TRBD2
CDR3: CASEMAGAGINEQFF
DNA: TGTGCCAGCGAAATGGCGGGAGCCGGTATAAATGAGCAGTTCTTC

size: few
V: TRBV3-1
J: TRBJ1-1
D: .
CDR3: CASRIGQTAFF
DNA: TGTGCCAGCAGAATAGGACAGACGGCTTTCTTT

size: many
V: TRBV12-3/TRBV12-4
J: TRBJ1-1
D: TRBD1
CDR3: CASSYRGTANTEAFF
DNA: TGTGCCAGCAGTTACCGGGGGACAGCGAACACTGAAGCTTTCTTT

size: few
V: TRBV4-3
J: TRBJ1-6
D: .
CDR3: CASSFRTDETLHF
DNA: TGCGCCAGCAGCTTCCGGACAGACGAAACCCTCCACTTT

size: .
V: TRBV14
J: TRBJ2-5
D: .
CDR3: CASSPLEVKETQYF
DNA: TGTGCCAGCAGCCCCCTCGAGGTCAAAGAGACCCAGTACTTC

size: many
V: TRBV5-8
J: TRBJ2-3
D: .
CDR3: CASSLLMGVGGTDTQYF
DNA: TGTGCCAGCAGCTTGCTGATGGGAGTAGGGGGCACAGATACGCAGTATTTT

size: .
V: TRBV28
J: TRBJ1-2
D: TRBD1
CDR3: CASYGQGSSLTGYTF
DNA: TGTGCCAGCTATGGACAGGGGAGTTCCCTGACGGGCTACACCTTC

size: .
V: TRBV6-2/TRBV6-3
J: TRBJ2-7
D: TRBD2
CDR3: CASSLGPAGGLYEQYF
DNA: TGTGCCAGCAGCCTGGGGCCCGCGGGAGGGCTCTACGAGCAGTACTTC

size: many
V: TRBV29-1
J: TRBJ2-1
D: .
CDR3: CSVARGRDEQFF
DNA: TGCAGCGTTGCTCGGGGTAGGGATGAGCAGTTCTTC

size: few
V: TRBV19
J: TRBJ2-7
D: .
CDR3: CASSHFVADATYEQYF
DNA: TGTGCCAGTAGTCACTTTGTCGCGGACGCAACCTACGAGCAGTACTTC

size: many
V: TRBV4-1
J: TRBJ2-7
D: .
CDR3: CASSQEMGRAYEQYF
DNA: TGCGCCAGCAGCCAAGAGATGGGACGGGCCTACGAGCAGTACTTC

size: .
V: TRBV20-1
J: TRBJ2-7
D: TRBD1
CDR3: CSASRQGAFAYEQYF
DNA: TGCAGTGCTAGTCGGCAGGGGGCTTTCGCCTACGAGCAGTACTTC

size: many
V: TRBV24-1
J: TRBJ2-1
D: TRBD1
CDR3: CATSDSGTGNNEQFF
DNA: TGTGCCACCAGTGATTCCGGGACAGGCAACAATGAGCAGTTCTTC

size: few
V: TRBV27
J: TRBJ1-5
D: .
CDR3: CASTYLGVSRNQPQHF
DNA: TGTGCCAGCACCTATCTGGGAGTGTCCCGCAATCAGCCCCAGCATTTT

size: .
V: TRBV12-3/TRBV12-4
J: TRBJ2-7
D: .
CDR3: CASSSLSGSEQYF
DNA: TGTGCCAGCAGTTCCCTAAGTGGGAGCGAGCAGTACTTC

size: many
V: TRBV20-1
J: TRBJ2-1
D: TRBD2
CDR3: CSSKAGGPYNEQFF
DNA: TGCAGTTCGAAAGCGGGAGGGCCCTACAATGAGCAGTTCTTC

size: .
V: TRBV7-2
J: TRBJ2-3
D: .
CDR3: CASSFYYDGTDTQYF
DNA: TGTGCCAGCAGCTTCTATTACGATGGCACAGATACGCAGTATTTT

size: .
V: TRBV28
J: TRBJ1-6
D: .
CDR3: CASSSQGYSPLHF
DNA: TGTGCCAGCAGTTCACAGGGATATTCACCCCTCCACTTT

size: .
V: TRBV28
J: TRBJ1-3
D: .
CDR3: CASSLRTDGNTIYF
DNA: TGTGCCAGCAGTTTACGGACAGACGGAAACACCATATATTTT

size: .
V: TRBV20-1
J: TRBJ2-7
D: TRBD2
CDR3: CSARVLSGTSGTTYDQYF
DNA: TGCAGTGCTAGAGTTTTATCCGGGACTAGCGGGACAACCTACGATCAGTACTTC

size: many
V: TRBV7-2
J: TRBJ2-5
D: TRBD1
CDR3: CASSPGGTGVKETQYF
DNA: TGTGCCAGCAGCCCAGGGGGGACAGGGGTCAAAGAGACCCAGTACTTC

size: .
V: TRBV7-9
J: TRBJ1-1
D: TRBD1
CDR3: CASSLYPLRGPENTEAFF
DNA: TGTGCCAGCAGCTTATATCCTCTCAGGGGGCCGGAGAACACTGAAGCTTTCTTT

size: few
V: TRBV20-1
J: TRBJ2-7
D: TRBD2
CDR3: CSATGAPRLAGSGTYEQYF
DNA: TGCAGTGCCACTGGTGCCCCGAGACTAGCGGGCTCTGGAACCTACGAGCAGTACTTC

size: once
V: TRBV10-2
J: TRBJ2-3
D: .
CDR3: CASSEGGNTQYF
DNA: TGCGCCAGCAGTGAAGGGGGGAATACGCAGTATTTT

size: few
V: TRBV20-1
J: TRBJ1-1
D: .
CDR3: CSATFGTMNTEAFF
DNA: TGCAGTGCTACCTTCGGGACTATGAACACTGAAGCTTTCTTT

size: .
V: TRBV5-1
J: TRBJ2-7
D: .
CDR3: CASSFTEQGEQYF
DNA: TGCGCCAGCAGCTTCACGGAGCAGGGCGAGCAGTACTTC

size: few
V: TRBV6-1
J: TRBJ1-1
D: .
CDR3: CASSQGRWDTEAFF
DNA: TGTGCCAGCAGTCAGGGGCGGTGGGACACTGAAGCTTTCTTT

size: .
V: TRBV13
J: TRBJ2-7
D: TRBD1
CDR3: CASSPTTGTGGYEQYF
DNA: TGTGCCAGCAGCCCAACGACCGGGACAGGGGGCTACGAGCAGTACTTC

size: .
V: TRBV7-9
J: TRBJ2-6
D: .
CDR3: CASSLGRFSGANVLTF
DNA: TGTGCCAGCAGCTTAGGTCGGTTCTCTGGGGCCAACGTCCTGACTTTC

size: many
V: TRBV9
J: TRBJ2-3
D: TRBD1
CDR3: CASSPIGTVSTDTQYF
DNA: TGTGCCAGCAGCCCGATTGGGACAGTTAGCACAGATACGCAGTATTTT

size: few
V: TRBV5-1
J: TRBJ1-2
D: .
CDR3: CASSLNSLNYGYTF
DNA: TGCGCCAGCAGCTTGAACAGCCTTAACTATGGCTACACCTTC

size: .
V: TRBV12-3/TRBV12-4
J: TRBJ2-1
D: .
CDR3: CASSLNSHSYNEQFF
DNA: TGTGCCAGCAGTTTAAACAGCCACTCCTACAATGAGCAGTTCTTC

size: many
V: TRBV7-2
J: TRBJ2-7
D: .
CDR3: CASSPRRIHNGEQYF
DNA: TGTGCCAGCAGCCCTAGACGCATCCATAATGGAGAGCAGTACTTC

size: .
V: TRBV10-3
J: TRBJ2-7
D: TRBD1
CDR3: CAISEPGQGRSYEQYF
DNA: TGTGCCATCAGTGAGCCCGGACAGGGTCGGTCCTACGAGCAGTACTTC

size: .
V: TRBV12-3/TRBV12-4
J: TRBJ2-1
D: .
CDR3: CASRPGHYNEQFF
DNA: TGTGCCAGCAGACCAGGACACTACAATGAGCAGTTCTTC

size: few
V: TRBV10-3
J: TRBJ1-5
D: .
CDR3: CAMSGAPQHF
DNA: TGTGCCATGTCAGGGGCTCCCCAGCATTTT

size: .
V: TRBV15
J: TRBJ2-5
D: .
CDR3: CATSRDLPLVGSHETQYF
DNA: TGTGCCACCAGCAGAGATTTACCCCTTGTCGGGAGTCATGAGACCCAGTACTTC

size: many
V: TRBV9
J: TRBJ2-5
D: .
CDR3: CASSLGTAYQETQYF
DNA: TGTGCCAGCAGCTTAGGGACGGCCTACCAAGAGACCCAGTACTTC

size: many
V: TRBV7-9
J: TRBJ2-4
D: .
CDR3: CASSLTGLVNIQYF
DNA: TGTGCCAGCAGCCTGACTGGGCTTGTGAACATTCAGTACTTC

size: few
V: TRBV5-6
J: TRBJ2-3
D: .
CDR3: CASSLVAVADTQYF
DNA: TGTGCCAGCAGCTTGGTTGCTGTAGCGGATACGCAGTATTTT

size: many
V: TRBV20-1
J: TRBJ2-7
D: TRBD2
CDR3: CSARSPVPGGGEQYF
DNA: TGCAGTGCTAGATCCCCAGTCCCGGGGGGAGGGGAGCAGTACTTC